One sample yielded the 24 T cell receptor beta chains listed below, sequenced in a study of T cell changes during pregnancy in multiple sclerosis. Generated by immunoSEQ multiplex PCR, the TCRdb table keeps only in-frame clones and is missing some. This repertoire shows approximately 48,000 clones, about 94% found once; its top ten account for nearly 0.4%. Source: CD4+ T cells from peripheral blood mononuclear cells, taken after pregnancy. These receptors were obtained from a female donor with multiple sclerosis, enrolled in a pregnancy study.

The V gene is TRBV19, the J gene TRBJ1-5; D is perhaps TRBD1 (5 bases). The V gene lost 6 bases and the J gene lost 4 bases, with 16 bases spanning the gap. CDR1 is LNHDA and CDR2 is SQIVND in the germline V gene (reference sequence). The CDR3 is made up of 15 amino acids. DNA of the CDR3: TGTGCCAGTAGGGTAAGGCAGGGAAGGAATCAGCCCCAGCATTTT. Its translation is CASRVRQGRNQPQHF. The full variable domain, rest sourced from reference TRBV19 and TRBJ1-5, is DGGITQSPKYLFRKEGQNVTLSCEQNLNHDAMYWYRQDPGQGLRLIYYSQIVNDFQKGDIAEGYSVSREKKESFPLTVTSAQKNPTAFYLCASRVRQGRNQPQHFGDGTRLSIL.

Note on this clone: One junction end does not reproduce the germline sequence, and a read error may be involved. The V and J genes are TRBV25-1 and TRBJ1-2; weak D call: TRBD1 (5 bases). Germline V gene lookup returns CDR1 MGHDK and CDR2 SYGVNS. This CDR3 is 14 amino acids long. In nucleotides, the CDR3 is TGTGCCGGCAGTGGTGCTGTAGGGGCGCAAGGCTACACCTTC. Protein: CAGSGAVGAQGYTF.

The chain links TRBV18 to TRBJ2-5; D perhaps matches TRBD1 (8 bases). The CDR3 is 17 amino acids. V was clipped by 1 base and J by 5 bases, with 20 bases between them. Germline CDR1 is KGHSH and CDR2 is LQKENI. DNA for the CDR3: TGTGCCAGCTCACCACAGAGAACCGACAGGGGAGGGGAGACCCAGTACTTC. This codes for CASSPQRTDRGGETQYF. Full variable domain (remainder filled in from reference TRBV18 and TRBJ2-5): NAGVMQNPRHLVRRRGQEARLRCSPMKGHSHVYWYRQLPEEGLKFMVYLQKENIIDESGMPKERFSAEFPKEGPSILRIQQVVRGDSAAYFCASSPQRTDRGGETQYFGPGTRLLVL.

CDR3 sequence: CASSGQSYEQYF. CDR3 in DNA: TGTGCCAGCAGCGGACAGTCCTACGAGCAGTACTTC. The chain carries TRBV11-3 and TRBJ2-7; the D gene is possibly TRBD1 (6 bases). The CDR3 sequence is 12 residues long. Deletions cut 5 bases from V and 1 base from J, with 6 bases between. Per germline, CDR1 SGHNT and CDR2 YENEEA.

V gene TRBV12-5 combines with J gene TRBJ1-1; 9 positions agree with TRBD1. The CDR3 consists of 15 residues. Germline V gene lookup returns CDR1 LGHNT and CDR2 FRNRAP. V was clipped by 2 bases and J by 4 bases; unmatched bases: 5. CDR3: CASGLRGQGSTEAFF. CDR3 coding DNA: TGTGCTAGTGGTTTGAGGGGACAGGGCAGCACTGAAGCTTTCTTT.

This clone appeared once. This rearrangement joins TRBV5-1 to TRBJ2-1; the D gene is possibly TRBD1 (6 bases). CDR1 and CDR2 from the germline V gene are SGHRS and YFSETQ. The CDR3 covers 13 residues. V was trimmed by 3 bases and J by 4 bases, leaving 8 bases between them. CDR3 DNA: TGCGCCAGCAGCTGGGACACTTACAATGAGCAGTTCTTC. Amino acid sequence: CASSWDTYNEQFF.

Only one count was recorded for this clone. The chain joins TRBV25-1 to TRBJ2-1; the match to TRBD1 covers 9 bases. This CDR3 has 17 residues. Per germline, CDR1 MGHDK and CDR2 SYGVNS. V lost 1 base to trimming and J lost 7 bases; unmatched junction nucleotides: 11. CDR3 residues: CASSEWGGTGRENEQFF. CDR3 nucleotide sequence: TGTGCCAGCAGTGAATGGGGGGGGACAGGGAGGGAAAATGAGCAGTTCTTC.

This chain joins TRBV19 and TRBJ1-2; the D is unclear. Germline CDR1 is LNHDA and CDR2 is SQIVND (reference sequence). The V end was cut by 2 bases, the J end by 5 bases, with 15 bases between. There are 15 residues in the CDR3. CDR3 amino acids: CASSILRGRVYGYTF. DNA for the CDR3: TGTGCCAGTAGTATATTACGCGGCAGAGTATATGGCTACACCTTC.

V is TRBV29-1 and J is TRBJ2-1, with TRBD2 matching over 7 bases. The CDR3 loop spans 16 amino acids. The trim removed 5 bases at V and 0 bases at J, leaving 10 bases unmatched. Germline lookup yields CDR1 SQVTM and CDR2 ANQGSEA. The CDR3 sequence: CSVPGGGVSSYNEQFF. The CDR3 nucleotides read TGCAGCGTTCCAGGTGGGGGGGTCAGCTCCTACAATGAGCAGTTCTTC.

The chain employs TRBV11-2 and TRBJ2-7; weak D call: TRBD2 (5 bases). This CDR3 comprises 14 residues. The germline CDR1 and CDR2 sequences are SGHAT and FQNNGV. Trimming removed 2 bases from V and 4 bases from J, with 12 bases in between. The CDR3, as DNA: TGTGCCAGCAGCTTATTTGCGGGCGGTTACGAGCAGTACTTC. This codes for CASSLFAGGYEQYF. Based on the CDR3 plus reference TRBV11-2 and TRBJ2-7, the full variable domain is EAGVAQSPRYKIIEKRQSVAFWCNPISGHATLYWYQQILGQGPKLLIQFQNNGVVDDSQLPKDRFSAERLKGVDSTLKIQPAKLEDSAVYLCASSLFAGGYEQYFGPGTRLTVT.

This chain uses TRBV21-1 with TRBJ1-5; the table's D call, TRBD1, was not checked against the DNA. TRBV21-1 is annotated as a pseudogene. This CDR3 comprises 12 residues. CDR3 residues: CASGQRNQPQHF. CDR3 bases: TGTGCCAGCGGACAGCGCAATCAGCCCCAGCATTTT.

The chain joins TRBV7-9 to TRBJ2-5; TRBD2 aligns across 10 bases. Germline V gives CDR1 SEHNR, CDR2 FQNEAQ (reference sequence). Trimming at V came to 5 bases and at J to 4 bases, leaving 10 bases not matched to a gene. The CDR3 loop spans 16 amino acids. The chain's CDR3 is CASSPSSGRIVETQYF. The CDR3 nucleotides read TGTGCCAGCAGCCCAAGTAGCGGGAGGATCGTAGAGACCCAGTACTTC.

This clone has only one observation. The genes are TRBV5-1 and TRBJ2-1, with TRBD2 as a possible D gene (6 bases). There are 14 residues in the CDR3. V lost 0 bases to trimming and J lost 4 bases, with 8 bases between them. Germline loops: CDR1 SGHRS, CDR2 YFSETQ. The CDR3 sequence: CASSLGTIYNEQFF. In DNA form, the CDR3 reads TGCGCCAGCAGCTTGGGGACTATTTACAATGAGCAGTTCTTC.

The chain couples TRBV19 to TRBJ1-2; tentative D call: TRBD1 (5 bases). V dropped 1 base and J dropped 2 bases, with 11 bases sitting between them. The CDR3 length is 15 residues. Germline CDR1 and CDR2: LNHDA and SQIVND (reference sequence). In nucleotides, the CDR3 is TGTGCCAGTAGTATAGTTCTCGACAGCAACTATGGCTACACCTTC. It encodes CASSIVLDSNYGYTF.

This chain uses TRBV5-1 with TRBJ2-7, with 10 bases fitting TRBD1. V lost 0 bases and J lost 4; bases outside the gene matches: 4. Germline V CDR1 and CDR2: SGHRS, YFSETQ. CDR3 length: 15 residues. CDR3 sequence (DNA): TGCGCCAGCAGCTTGGAGGGACAGGGGTCATACGAGCAGTACTTC. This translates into CASSLEGQGSYEQYF.

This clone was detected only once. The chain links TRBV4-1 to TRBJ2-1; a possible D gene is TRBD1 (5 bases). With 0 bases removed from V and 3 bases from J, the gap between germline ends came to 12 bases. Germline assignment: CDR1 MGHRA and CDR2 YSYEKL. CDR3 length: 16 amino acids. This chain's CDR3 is CASSQDSSRDYNEQFF. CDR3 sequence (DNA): TGCGCCAGCAGCCAAGATAGCTCCAGGGACTACAATGAGCAGTTCTTC.

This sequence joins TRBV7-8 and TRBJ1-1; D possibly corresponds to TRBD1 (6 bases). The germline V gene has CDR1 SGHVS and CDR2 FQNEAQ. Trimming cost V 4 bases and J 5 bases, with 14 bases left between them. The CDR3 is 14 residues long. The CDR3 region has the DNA TGTGCCAGCAGCTCCTGGGGGCCAGGTACTGAAGCTTTCTTT. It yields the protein CASSSWGPGTEAFF.

CDR3 nucleotide sequence: TGTGCCAGCAGCCAAGAAAGAAGCGGCCTGGTTTCGGATACGCAGTATTTT. It yields the protein CASSQERSGLVSDTQYF. This chain joins TRBV4-2 and TRBJ2-3, with D perhaps TRBD2 (5 bases). From germline, CDR1 is LGHNA and CDR2 YNFKEQ. Trimming removed 0 bases from V and 6 bases from J, with 19 bases in between. The CDR3 length is 17 residues.

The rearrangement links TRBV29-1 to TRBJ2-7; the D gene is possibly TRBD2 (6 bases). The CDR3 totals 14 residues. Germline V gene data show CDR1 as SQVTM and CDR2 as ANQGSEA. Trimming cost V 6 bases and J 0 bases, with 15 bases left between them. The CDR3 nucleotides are TGCAGCGTAGAGGCGCCCGGGAGCTCCTACGAGCAGTACTTC. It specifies CSVEAPGSSYEQYF.

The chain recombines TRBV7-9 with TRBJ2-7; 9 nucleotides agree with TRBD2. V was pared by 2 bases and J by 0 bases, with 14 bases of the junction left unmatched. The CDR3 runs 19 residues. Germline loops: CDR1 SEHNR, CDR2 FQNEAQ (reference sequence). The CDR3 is CASSLPLGTSSVVSYEQYF. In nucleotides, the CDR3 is TGTGCCAGCAGCTTACCACTAGGGACTAGCTCGGTAGTCTCCTACGAGCAGTACTTC.

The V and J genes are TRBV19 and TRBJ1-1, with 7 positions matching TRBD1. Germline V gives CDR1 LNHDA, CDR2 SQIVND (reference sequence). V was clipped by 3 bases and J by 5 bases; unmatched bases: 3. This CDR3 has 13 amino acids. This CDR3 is CASSMGRGTEAFF. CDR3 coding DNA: TGTGCCAGTAGTATGGGCAGGGGGACTGAAGCTTTCTTT.

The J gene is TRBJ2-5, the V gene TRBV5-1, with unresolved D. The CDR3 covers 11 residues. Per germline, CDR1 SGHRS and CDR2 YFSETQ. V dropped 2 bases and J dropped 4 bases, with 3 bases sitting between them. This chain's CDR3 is CASSFGETQYF. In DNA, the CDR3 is TGCGCCAGCAGCTTCGGAGAGACCCAGTACTTC.

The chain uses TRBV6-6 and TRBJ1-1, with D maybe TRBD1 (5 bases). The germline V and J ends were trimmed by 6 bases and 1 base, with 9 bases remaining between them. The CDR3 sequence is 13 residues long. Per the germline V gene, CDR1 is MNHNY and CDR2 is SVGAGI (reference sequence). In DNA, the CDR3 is TGTGCCAGCAGCCCTACAGGGAACACTGAAGCTTTCTTT. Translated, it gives CASSPTGNTEAFF.

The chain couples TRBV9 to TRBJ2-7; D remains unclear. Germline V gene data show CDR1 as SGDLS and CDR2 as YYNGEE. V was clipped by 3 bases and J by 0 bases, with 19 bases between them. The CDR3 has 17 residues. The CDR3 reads CASSARVSTFRSYEQYF. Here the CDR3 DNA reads TGTGCCAGCAGCGCCCGGGTGTCGACCTTCCGCTCCTACGAGCAGTACTTC.